Given below is one T cell receptor beta chain in context. These data come from a study of shared clonotypes between healthy human individuals. Sequencing used immunoSEQ multiplex PCR; TCRdb keeps in-frame clones, though not all of them. The table lists some 2,400,000 clones, nearly 97% of them singletons. The receptor's source is a man between 18 and 29 years old in good health. Sequenced: naive CD4+ T cells sorted from blood. Subset described: CD45RA+ positively selected.

The CDR3 nucleotides read TGTGCCAGCTCACCACCTGGGAGGGGGGCTGAAGCTTTCTTT. Its protein product is CASSPPGRGAEAFF. The chain employs TRBV18 and TRBJ1-1, with D perhaps TRBD1 (6 bases). From germline, CDR1 is KGHSH and CDR2 LQKENI. This CDR3 contains 14 residues. V was trimmed by 0 bases and J by 6 bases, leaving 11 bases between them.